This record looks at one T cell receptor beta chain sequence and its context. This sample was included in a study of blood T cell repertoires in COVID-19. Looking at the study overall: COVID-19 samples, acute and convalescent, were from the United States, Italy and Spain. The analysed material was cDNA or gDNA that came from T cells, B-cell-depleted T cells, or PBMCs.

The authors' processing: Amplified reference gene primers provided the basis for estimating nucleated cell counts. Data came from immunoSEQ multiplex PCR; TCRdb stores just in-frame clones and leaves some out. Clonal size and the V and J genes are those of that table, whereas D and trimming came from the DNA. The table records 200,000 to 250,000 clones, around 83% of them present only once. Germline CDR1 and CDR2: LNHDA and SQIVND (reference sequence). The CDR3 is 15 amino acids. Trimming took 3 bases from V and 4 from J; bases not matched to a gene: 4. The sequence was obtained from a woman aged 45-65 years with acute or convalescent COVID-19. The sequenced sample consisted of peripheral blood. The chain employs TRBV19 and TRBJ2-1; 9 bases agree with TRBD1. DNA of the CDR3: TGTGCCAGTAGTATCCCGGGACAGGGTTACAATGAGCAGTTCTTC. Residues: CASSIPGQGYNEQFF.